The 11 T cell receptor beta chains below come from one sample, sequenced in a study of blood T cells in healthy people across ages. Alongside a J-beta primer mix, a sample-barcoded 5' primer served in a second PCR lasting about 7 to 12 cycles. TCRdb re-derived calls from the 5' RACE reads in MiXCR, one entry per CDR3 protein. The sample lists about 1.8 million distinct CDR3 sequences; less than 50% were seen once. Material: blood. These receptors were taken from a woman aged 40 to 55 in good health.

The rearrangement links TRBV5-6 to TRBJ2-4; 8 bases agree with TRBD1. The tail of the sequence fits TRBJ2-7 better, so the J call may be wrong. The CDR3 is 16 amino acids. Per the germline V gene, CDR1 is SGHDT and CDR2 is YYEEEE. CDR3: CASSLGGRQGPHEQYF. The CDR3 DNA reads as TGTGCCAGCAGCTTGGGGGGGCGACAGGGGCCCCACGAGCAGTACTTC.

The V gene is TRBV6-5, the J gene TRBJ2-5, with unresolved D. The V end lost 1 base, the J end lost 3 bases, and 9 bases lay between the germline ends. From germline, CDR1 is MNHEY and CDR2 SVGAGI. The CDR3 totals 14 residues. The CDR3 loop reads CASSYWGNKETQYF. The CDR3 DNA is TGTGCCAGCAGTTACTGGGGTAATAAAGAGACCCAGTACTTC.

V gene TRBV7-2 combines with J gene TRBJ2-5; tentatively, D is TRBD2 (6 bases). The CDR3 length is 15 residues. Germline CDR1 reads SGHTA; CDR2 reads FQGNSA. Trimming left V 0 bases short and J 2 bases short, with 10 bases between. CDR3 DNA sequence: TGTGCCAGCAGCTTAGCGCGGACTAAACAAGAGACCCAGTACTTC. Protein: CASSLARTKQETQYF. The full variable domain, its missing parts supplied by reference TRBV7-2 and TRBJ2-5, is GAGVSQSPSNKVTEKGKDVELRCDPISGHTALYWYRQSLGQGLEFLIYFQGNSAPDKSGLPSDRFSAERTGGSVSTLTIQRTQQEDSAVYLCASSLARTKQETQYFGPGTRLLVL.

V is TRBV28 and J is TRBJ2-1; 9 bases line up with TRBD2. Per the germline V gene, CDR1 is MDHEN and CDR2 is SYDVKM. The length of the CDR3 is 15 residues. Trimming cost V 7 bases and J 4 bases; bases outside gene matches: 8. The CDR3 nucleotides are TGTGCCAGCATCTCTCTGGCGGGGGGGTACAATGAGCAGTTCTTC. It codes for CASISLAGGYNEQFF.

The rearrangement uses TRBV7-2 and TRBJ1-2; possibly TRBD1 for D (5 bases). CDR3 size: 15 residues. Trimming took off 2 bases at V and 4 bases at J, with 14 bases between the two ends. CDR1 and CDR2 from the germline V gene are SGHTA and FQGNSA. The CDR3 sequence: CASSLTAGPSYGYTF. CDR3 sequence (DNA): TGTGCCAGCAGCTTAACTGCGGGGCCTTCCTATGGCTACACCTTC. The whole variable domain, filled in from reference TRBV7-2 and TRBJ1-2, reads GAGVSQSPSNKVTEKGKDVELRCDPISGHTALYWYRQSLGQGLEFLIYFQGNSAPDKSGLPSDRFSAERTGGSVSTLTIQRTQQEDSAVYLCASSLTAGPSYGYTFGSGTRLTVV.

The J gene is TRBJ2-1, the V gene TRBV5-1, with TRBD1 matching over 7 bases. The CDR3 loop spans 15 amino acids. V shed 4 bases, J shed 4 bases, and the junction held 8 bases outside the gene matches. Germline-derived CDR1 and CDR2 are SGHRS and YFSETQ. This chain's CDR3 is CASSATGTEYNEQFF. In nucleotides, the CDR3 is TGCGCCAGCAGCGCCACCGGGACAGAGTACAATGAGCAGTTCTTC.

Only one count was recorded for this clonotype. The chain has TRBV7-2 and TRBJ1-1; 9 bases line up with TRBD1. The CDR3 consists of 17 residues. V shed 5 bases and J 1 base; nucleotides not matched to a gene: 11. The V gene's germline CDR1 is SGHTA and CDR2 FQGNSA. For the CDR3, the DNA is TGTGCCAGCAGCCCACCGGGACAGGGATTCGGGAACACTGAAGCTTTCTTT. The encoded protein is CASSPPGQGFGNTEAFF.

The rearrangement links TRBV4-3 to TRBJ2-5; the match to TRBD1 covers 11 bases. The trim removed 3 bases at V and 4 bases at J, leaving 7 bases unmatched. Germline V gene lookup returns CDR1 LGHNA and CDR2 YSLEER. This CDR3 has 16 amino acids. The DNA for the CDR3 is TGCGCCAGCAGCCAGGGTGGACAGGGGGCGGGAGAGACCCAGTACTTC. It translates to CASSQGGQGAGETQYF.

V gene TRBV20-1 combines with J gene TRBJ1-2; D remains ambiguous. Germline CDR1 reads DFQATT; CDR2 reads SNEGSKA (reference sequence). The CDR3 is 15 amino acids. V was shortened by 5 bases and J by 8 bases, with 24 bases between the two germline ends. The CDR3 sequence: CSALPPFGEGGGYTF. In DNA form, the CDR3 reads TGCAGTGCTTTACCGCCTTTCGGAGAGGGCGGCGGCTACACCTTC.

This clonotype was counted only a few times. V gene TRBV29-1 combines with J gene TRBJ1-5, with 7 bases that match TRBD1. Germline-derived CDR1 and CDR2 are SQVTM and ANQGSEA. V was pared by 4 bases and J by 3 bases, with 6 bases of the junction left unmatched. CDR3 size: 14 residues. CDR3 region: CSVVETGNNQPQHF. The CDR3 DNA sequence: TGCAGCGTTGTGGAGACAGGGAACAATCAGCCCCAGCATTTT.

DNA for the CDR3: TGCAGCGCGGCCAATCCCGGGGCTGAAGAGACCCAGTACTTC. It yields the protein CSAANPGAEETQYF. This chain joins TRBV29-1 and TRBJ2-4; D is tentatively TRBD1 or TRBD2 (5 bases each). The end of the DNA aligns better with TRBJ2-5, so the J call may be wrong. Germline CDR1 is SQVTM and CDR2 is ANQGSEA. The CDR3 is made up of 14 amino acids.